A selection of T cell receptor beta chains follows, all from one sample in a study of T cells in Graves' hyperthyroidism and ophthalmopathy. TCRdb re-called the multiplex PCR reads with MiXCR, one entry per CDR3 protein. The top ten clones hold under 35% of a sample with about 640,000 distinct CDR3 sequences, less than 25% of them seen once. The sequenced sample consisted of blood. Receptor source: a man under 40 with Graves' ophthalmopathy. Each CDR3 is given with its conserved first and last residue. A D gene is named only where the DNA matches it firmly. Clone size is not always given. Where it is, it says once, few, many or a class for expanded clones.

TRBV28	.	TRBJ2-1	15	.	CASSFFQGWNNEQFF	TGTGCCAGCAGTTTTTTTCAGGGGTGGAACAATGAGCAGTTCTTC
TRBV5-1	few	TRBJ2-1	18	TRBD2	CASSPIGLAGGREGEQFF	TGCGCCAGCAGCCCAATCGGACTAGCGGGAGGAAGGGAAGGTGAGCAGTTCTTC
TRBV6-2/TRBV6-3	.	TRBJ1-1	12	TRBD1	CASSPTGFEAFF	TGTGCCAGCAGTCCGACAGGGTTTGAAGCTTTCTTT
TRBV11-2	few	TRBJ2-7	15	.	CASLVGRAKSYEQYF	TGTGCCAGCCTCGTTGGCAGGGCTAAATCCTACGAGCAGTACTTC
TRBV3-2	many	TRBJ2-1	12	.	CASRRSTNEQFF	TGTGCCAGCCGTAGATCAACCAATGAGCAGTTCTTC
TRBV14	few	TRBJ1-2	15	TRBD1	CASSPGTVTQGSYTF	TGTGCCAGCAGCCCAGGGACAGTGACGCAAGGAAGCTACACCTTC
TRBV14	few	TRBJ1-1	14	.	CASSQIQPNTEAFF	TGTGCCAGCAGCCAAATCCAGCCCAACACTGAAGCTTTCTTT
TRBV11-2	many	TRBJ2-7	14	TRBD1	CASSWTGRSYEQYF	TGTGCCAGCAGCTGGACAGGAAGGTCCTACGAGCAGTACTTC
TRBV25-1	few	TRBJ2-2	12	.	CASTERFGELFF	TGTGCCAGCACTGAAAGATTCGGGGAGCTGTTTTTT
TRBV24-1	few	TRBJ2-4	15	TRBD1	CATSGSGTGENIQYF	TGTGCCACCAGTGGATCCGGGACAGGAGAAAACATTCAGTACTTC
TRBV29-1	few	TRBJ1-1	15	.	CSVEGGGAYRPEAFF	TGCAGCGTTGAGGGGGGGGGGGCCTACCGTCCTGAAGCTTTCTTT
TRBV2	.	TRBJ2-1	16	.	CASSEVGGRGNNEQFF	TGTGCCAGCAGTGAAGTGGGGGGTAGGGGCAACAATGAGCAGTTCTTC
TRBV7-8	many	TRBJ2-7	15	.	CASSPKGRVIYEQYF	TGTGCCAGCAGCCCCAAGGGGCGGGTTATCTACGAGCAGTACTTC
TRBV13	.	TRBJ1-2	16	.	CASSLVGRDLNYGYTF	TGTGCCAGCAGCTTAGTGGGTCGGGATCTTAACTATGGCTACACCTTC
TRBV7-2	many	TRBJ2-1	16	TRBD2	CASSSQLAGGWNEQFF	TGTGCCAGCAGCTCCCAACTAGCGGGAGGATGGAATGAGCAGTTCTTC
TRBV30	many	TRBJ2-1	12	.	CAWSVLRNEQFF	TGTGCCTGGAGTGTTCTAAGGAATGAGCAGTTCTTC
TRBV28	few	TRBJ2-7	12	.	CASHGSLYEQYF	TGTGCCAGCCACGGGAGTTTGTACGAGCAGTACTTC
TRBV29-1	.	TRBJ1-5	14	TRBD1	CSVSGGGGNQPQHF	TGCAGCGTGTCAGGGGGGGGTGGCAATCAGCCCCAGCATTTT
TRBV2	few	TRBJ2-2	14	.	CASSGLVPTGELFF	TGTGCCAGCAGTGGGTTGGTCCCCACCGGGGAGCTGTTTTTT
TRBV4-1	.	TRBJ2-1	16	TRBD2	CASSQVSLAGSYEQFF	TGCGCCAGCAGCCAAGTGTCCCTAGCGGGATCCTATGAGCAGTTCTTC
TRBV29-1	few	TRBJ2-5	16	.	CSAFKGAGSIQETQYF	TGCAGCGCTTTCAAGGGAGCAGGGTCCATACAAGAGACCCAGTACTTC
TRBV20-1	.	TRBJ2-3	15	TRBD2	CSAGRSGRAEDTQYF	TGCAGTGCCGGCCGTAGCGGGAGGGCCGAAGATACGCAGTATTTT
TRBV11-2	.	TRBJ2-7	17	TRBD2	CASSAHDSSGRRYEQYF	TGTGCCAGCAGCGCCCATGATTCTAGCGGGAGACGGTACGAGCAGTACTTC
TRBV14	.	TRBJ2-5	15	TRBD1	CASSQSRGQWETQYF	TGTGCCAGCAGCCAATCAAGGGGGCAGTGGGAGACCCAGTACTTC
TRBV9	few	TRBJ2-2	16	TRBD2	CASSVGAGGPTGELFF	TGTGCCAGCAGCGTAGGGGCGGGAGGGCCCACCGGGGAGCTGTTTTTT
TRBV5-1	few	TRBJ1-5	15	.	CASSPGFGIMQPQHF	TGCGCCAGCAGCCCCGGTTTTGGTATAATGCAGCCCCAGCATTTT
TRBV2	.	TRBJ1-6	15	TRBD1	CASSTDRGGNSPLHF	TGTGCCAGCAGTACAGACAGGGGGGGCAATTCACCCCTCCACTTT
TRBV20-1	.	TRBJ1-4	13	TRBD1	CSAREGRGIKLFF	TGCAGTGCTAGAGAAGGCAGGGGGATAAAACTGTTTTTT
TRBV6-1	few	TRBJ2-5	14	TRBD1	CASNLDRQRETQYF	TGTGCCAGCAACCTGGACAGGCAACGAGAGACCCAGTACTTC
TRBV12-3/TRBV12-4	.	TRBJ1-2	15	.	CASSFRQGLDYGYTF	TGTGCCAGCAGTTTTAGGCAGGGTTTGGACTATGGCTACACCTTC
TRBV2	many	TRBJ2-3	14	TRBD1	CASSRDRGSDTQYF	TGTGCCAGCAGTAGGGACAGGGGATCAGATACGCAGTATTTT
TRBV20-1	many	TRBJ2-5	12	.	CSARLRQETQYF	TGCAGTGCTAGGCTAAGACAAGAGACCCAGTACTTC
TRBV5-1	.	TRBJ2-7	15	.	CASSSAQGTFYEQYF	TGCGCCAGCAGCTCGGCTCAGGGGACGTTCTACGAGCAGTACTTC
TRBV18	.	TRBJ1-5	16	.	CASSPSGPASHQPQHF	TGTGCCAGCTCACCATCAGGACCCGCCTCCCATCAGCCCCAGCATTTT
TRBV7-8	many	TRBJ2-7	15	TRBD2	CASSLAGTNHYEQYF	TGTGCCAGCAGCTTAGCCGGGACTAACCACTACGAGCAGTACTTC
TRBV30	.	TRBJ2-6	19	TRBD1	CAWSVLKRDRGSGANVLTF	TGTGCCTGGAGTGTACTTAAGAGGGACAGGGGCTCTGGGGCCAACGTCCTGACTTTC
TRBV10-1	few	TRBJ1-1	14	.	CASSEYPGAPEAFF	TGCGCCAGCAGTGAGTATCCGGGGGCGCCTGAAGCTTTCTTT
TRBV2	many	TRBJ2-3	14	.	CASSVDTVTDTQYF	TGTGCCAGCAGCGTGGACACAGTCACAGATACGCAGTATTTT
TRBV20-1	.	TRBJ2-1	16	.	CSARVIGLSSYNEQFF	TGCAGTGCTAGAGTGATCGGGCTGAGCTCCTACAATGAGCAGTTCTTC
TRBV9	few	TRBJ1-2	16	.	CASSVASTGTIYGYTF	TGTGCCAGCAGCGTAGCTTCGACCGGGACGATCTATGGCTACACCTTC
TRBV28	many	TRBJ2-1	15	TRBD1	CASSLGQDPHNEQFF	TGTGCCAGCAGTCTAGGACAGGACCCGCACAATGAGCAGTTCTTC
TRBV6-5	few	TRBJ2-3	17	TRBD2	CASSYSTSGRAKYTQYF	TGTGCCAGCAGTTACTCGACTAGCGGGAGGGCCAAGTATACGCAGTATTTT
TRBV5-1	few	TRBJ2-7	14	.	CASRYWETGNEQYF	TGCGCCAGCAGATATTGGGAGACAGGCAACGAGCAGTACTTC
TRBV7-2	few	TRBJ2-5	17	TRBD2	CASRSTRTSASQETQYF	TGTGCCAGCAGATCTACCCGGACTAGCGCCTCCCAAGAGACCCAGTACTTC
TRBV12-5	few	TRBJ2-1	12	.	CASGLHGNEQFF	TGTGCTAGTGGTCTACATGGCAATGAGCAGTTCTTC
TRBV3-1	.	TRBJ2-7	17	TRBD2	CASSQEDRGGEDYEQYF	TGTGCCAGCAGCCAAGAAGATCGGGGAGGGGAGGACTACGAGCAGTACTTC
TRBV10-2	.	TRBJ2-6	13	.	CASSPRGANVLTF	TGCGCCAGCAGTCCGAGAGGGGCCAACGTCCTGACTTTC
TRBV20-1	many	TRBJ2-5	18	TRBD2	CSARDGGLAGGYEETQYF	TGCAGTGCTAGAGATGGTGGGCTAGCGGGAGGATACGAGGAGACCCAGTACTTC